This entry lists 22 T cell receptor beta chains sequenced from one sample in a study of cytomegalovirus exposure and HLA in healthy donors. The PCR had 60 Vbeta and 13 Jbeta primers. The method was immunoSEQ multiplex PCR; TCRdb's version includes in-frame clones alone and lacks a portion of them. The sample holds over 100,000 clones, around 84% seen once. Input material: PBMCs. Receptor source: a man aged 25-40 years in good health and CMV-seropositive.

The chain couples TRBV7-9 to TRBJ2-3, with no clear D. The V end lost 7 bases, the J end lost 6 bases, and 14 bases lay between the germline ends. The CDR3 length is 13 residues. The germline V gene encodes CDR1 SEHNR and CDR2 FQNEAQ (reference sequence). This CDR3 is CASTDQRWDTQYF. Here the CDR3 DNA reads TGTGCCAGCACCGACCAGAGGTGGGATACGCAGTATTTT.

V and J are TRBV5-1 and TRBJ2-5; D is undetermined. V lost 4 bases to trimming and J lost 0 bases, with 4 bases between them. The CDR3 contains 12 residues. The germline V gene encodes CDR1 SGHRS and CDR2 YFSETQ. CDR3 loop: CASSQDQETQYF. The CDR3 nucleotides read TGCGCCAGCAGCCAGGACCAAGAGACCCAGTACTTC.

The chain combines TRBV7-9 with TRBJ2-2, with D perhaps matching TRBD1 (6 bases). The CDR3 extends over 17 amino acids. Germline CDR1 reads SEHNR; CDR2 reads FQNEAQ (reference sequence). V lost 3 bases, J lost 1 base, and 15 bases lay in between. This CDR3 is CASSFELLGGNTGELFF. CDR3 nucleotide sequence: TGTGCCAGCAGCTTTGAACTCCTAGGGGGGAACACCGGGGAGCTGTTTTTT.

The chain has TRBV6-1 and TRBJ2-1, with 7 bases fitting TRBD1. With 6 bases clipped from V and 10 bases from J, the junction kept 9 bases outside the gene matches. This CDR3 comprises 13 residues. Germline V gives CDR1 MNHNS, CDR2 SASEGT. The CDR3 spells CASRYRGWGEQFF. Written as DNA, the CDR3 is TGTGCCAGCAGGTACAGGGGCTGGGGCGAGCAGTTCTTC.

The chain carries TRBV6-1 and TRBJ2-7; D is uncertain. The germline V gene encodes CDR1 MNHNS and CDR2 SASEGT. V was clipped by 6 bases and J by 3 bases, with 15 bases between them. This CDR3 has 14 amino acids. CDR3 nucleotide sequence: TGTGCCAGCAGCCCTACCACATCAGGCTACGAGCAGTACGTC. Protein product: CASSPTTSGYEQYV.

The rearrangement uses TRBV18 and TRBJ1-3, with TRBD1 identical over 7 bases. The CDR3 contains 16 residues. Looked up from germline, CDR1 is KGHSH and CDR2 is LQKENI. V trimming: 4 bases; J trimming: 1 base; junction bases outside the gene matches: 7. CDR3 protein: CASSLRQGASGNTIYF. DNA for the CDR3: TGTGCCAGCTCACTAAGACAGGGCGCATCTGGAAACACCATATATTTT. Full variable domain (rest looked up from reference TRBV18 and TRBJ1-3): NAGVMQNPRHLVRRRGQEARLRCSPMKGHSHVYWYRQLPEEGLKFMVYLQKENIIDESGMPKERFSAEFPKEGPSILRIQQVVRGDSAAYFCASSLRQGASGNTIYFGEGSWLTVV.

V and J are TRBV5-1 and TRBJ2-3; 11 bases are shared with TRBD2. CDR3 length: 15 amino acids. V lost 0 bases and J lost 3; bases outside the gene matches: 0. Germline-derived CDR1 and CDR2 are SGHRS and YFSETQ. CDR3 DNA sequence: TGCGCCAGCAGCTTGGCTAGCGGGAGGACAGATACGCAGTATTTT. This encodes CASSLASGRTDTQYF. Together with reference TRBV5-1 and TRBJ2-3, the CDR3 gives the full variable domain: KAGVTQTPRYLIKTRGQQVTLSCSPISGHRSVSWYQQTPGQGLQFLFEYFSETQRNKGNFPGRFSGRQFSNSRSEMNVSTLELGDSALYLCASSLASGRTDTQYFGPGTRLTVL.

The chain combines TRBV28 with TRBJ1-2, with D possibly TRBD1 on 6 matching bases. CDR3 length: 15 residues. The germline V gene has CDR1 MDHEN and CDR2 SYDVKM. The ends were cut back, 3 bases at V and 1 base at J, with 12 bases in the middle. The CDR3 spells CASSFIRGYNYGYTF. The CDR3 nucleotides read TGTGCCAGCAGTTTTATTAGGGGGTATAACTATGGCTACACCTTC.

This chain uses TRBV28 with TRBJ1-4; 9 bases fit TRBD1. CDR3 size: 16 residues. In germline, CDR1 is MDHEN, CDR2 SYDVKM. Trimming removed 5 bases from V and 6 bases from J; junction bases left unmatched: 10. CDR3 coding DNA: TGTGCCAGCAGTGCCCCCGGACAGGGGTGGGATGAAAAACTGTTTTTT. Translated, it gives CASSAPGQGWDEKLFF.

CDR3 coding DNA: TGTGCCAGCAGGTGGGGGGAAGAAAAACTGTTTTTT. Translated, it gives CASRWGEEKLFF. The rearrangement links TRBV2 to TRBJ1-4, with D perhaps TRBD1 (5 bases). The ends were cut back, 6 bases at V and 8 bases at J, with 10 bases in the middle. This CDR3 contains 12 residues. Germline V gene lookup returns CDR1 SNHLY and CDR2 FYNNEI.

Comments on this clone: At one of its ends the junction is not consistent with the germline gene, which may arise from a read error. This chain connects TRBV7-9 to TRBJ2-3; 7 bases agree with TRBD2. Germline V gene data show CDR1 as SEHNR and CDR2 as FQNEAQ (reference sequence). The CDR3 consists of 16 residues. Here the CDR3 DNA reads TGTTCCAGCAGCCCCAGACGAGCGGGGCGCACAGATACGCAGTATTTT. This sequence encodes CSSSPRRAGRTDTQYF.

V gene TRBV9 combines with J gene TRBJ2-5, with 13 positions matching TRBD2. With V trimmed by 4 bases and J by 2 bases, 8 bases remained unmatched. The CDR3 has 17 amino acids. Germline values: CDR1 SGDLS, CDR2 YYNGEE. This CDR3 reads CASSPSLAGGNQETQYF. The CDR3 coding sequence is TGTGCCAGCAGCCCCTCACTAGCGGGGGGGAATCAAGAGACCCAGTACTTC.

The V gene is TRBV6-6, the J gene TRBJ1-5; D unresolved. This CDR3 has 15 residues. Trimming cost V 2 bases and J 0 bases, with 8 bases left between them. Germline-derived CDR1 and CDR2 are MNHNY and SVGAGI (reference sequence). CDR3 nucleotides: TGTGCCAGCAGTTACGGAGGGAATAGCAATCAGCCCCAGCATTTT. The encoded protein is CASSYGGNSNQPQHF.

The CDR3 region is CASSLATTSGAAPGTDTQYF. The CDR3 DNA sequence: TGTGCCAGCAGTCTCGCCACAACTAGCGGGGCCGCTCCAGGCACAGATACGCAGTATTTT. This rearrangement joins TRBV7-6 to TRBJ2-3, with 10 bases that match TRBD2. The CDR3 spans 20 residues. J lost 1 base, V lost 6 bases, and 19 bases had no gene match. Per the germline V gene, CDR1 is SGHVS and CDR2 is FNYEAQ.

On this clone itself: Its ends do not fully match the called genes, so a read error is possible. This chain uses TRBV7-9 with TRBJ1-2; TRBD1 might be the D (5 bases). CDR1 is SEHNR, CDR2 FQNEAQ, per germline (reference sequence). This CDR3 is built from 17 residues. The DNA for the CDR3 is TGTTCCAGCAGCGCGGGGGGGGAATTGCTACTTAACTATGGCTACACCTTC. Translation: CSSSAGGELLLNYGYTF.

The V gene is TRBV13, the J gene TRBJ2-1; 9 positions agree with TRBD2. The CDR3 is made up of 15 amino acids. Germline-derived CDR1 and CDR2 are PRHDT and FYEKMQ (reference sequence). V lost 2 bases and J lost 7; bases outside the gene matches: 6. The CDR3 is CASSLRPSGVNEQFF. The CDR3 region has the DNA TGTGCCAGCAGCTTAAGGCCTAGCGGGGTGAATGAGCAGTTCTTC.

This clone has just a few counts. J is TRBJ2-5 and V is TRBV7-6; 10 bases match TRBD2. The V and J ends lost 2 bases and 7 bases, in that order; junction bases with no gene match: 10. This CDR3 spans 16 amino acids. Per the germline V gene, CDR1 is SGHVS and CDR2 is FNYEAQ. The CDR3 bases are TGTGCCAGCAGCTTATCCAGCGGGGGGGCGATAGGGACCCAGTACTTC. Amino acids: CASSLSSGGAIGTQYF.

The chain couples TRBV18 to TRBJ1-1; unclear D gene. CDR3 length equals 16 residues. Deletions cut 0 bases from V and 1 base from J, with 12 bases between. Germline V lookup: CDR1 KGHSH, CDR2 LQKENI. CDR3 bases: TGTGCCAGCTCACCACCTAACGGGGTGGGGAACACTGAAGCTTTCTTT. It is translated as CASSPPNGVGNTEAFF.

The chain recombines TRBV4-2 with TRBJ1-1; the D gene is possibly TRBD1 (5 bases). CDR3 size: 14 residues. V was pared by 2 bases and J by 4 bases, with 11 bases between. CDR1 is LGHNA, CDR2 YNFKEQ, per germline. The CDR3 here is CASSQLVGGTEAFF. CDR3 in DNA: TGTGCCAGCAGCCAATTGGTGGGGGGCACTGAAGCTTTCTTT.

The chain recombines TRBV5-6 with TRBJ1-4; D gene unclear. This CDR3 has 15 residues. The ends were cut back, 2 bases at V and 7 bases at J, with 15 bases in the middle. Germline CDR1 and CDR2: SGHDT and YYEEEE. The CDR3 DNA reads TGTGCCAGCAGCTTTAACCCCACAGCCCTTGAAAAACTGTTTTTT. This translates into CASSFNPTALEKLFF.

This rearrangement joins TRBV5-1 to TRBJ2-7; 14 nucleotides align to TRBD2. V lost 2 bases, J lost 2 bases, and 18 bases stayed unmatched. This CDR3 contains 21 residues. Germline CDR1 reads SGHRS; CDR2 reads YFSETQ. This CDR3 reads CASSFLTSGLAGVSPPYEQYV. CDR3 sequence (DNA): TGCGCCAGCAGCTTTTTGACCTCGGGACTAGCGGGAGTATCTCCCCCCTACGAGCAGTACGTC.

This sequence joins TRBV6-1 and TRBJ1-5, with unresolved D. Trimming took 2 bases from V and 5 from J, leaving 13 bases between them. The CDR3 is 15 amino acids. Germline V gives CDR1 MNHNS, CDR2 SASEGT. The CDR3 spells CASSEYLGRHQPQHF. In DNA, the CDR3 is TGTGCCAGCAGTGAATATTTGGGGAGGCATCAGCCCCAGCATTTT.